This TCR beta chain comes out of a study of human T cells and chemical hapten exposure. Study summary: Patients, largely female, had alopecia areata, totalis or universalis. Findings and caveats of the study: Expanded TCR counts at PT1 were positively correlated with the patch test score. The immune response of these alopecia patients might not match healthy individuals'.

As for time point: pre-sensitization, week 0. As to treatment: therapeutic diphenylcyclopropenone sensitization with weekly scalp DPC. This clonotype appeared many times. Its specificity is unknown. V lost 4 bases and J lost 3; bases outside the gene matches: 7. The V gene's germline CDR1 is LGHNA and CDR2 YSLEER. The CDR3 sequence is 16 residues long. Library construction involved attaching unique molecular identifiers to individual cDNA molecules, which allowed quantitative, reproducible TCR counting. TCRdb itself ran the RACE reads through MiXCR, one entry per CDR3 protein. The sample lists around 250,000 distinct CDR3 sequences, 7.5% to 10% occurring once.

J is TRBJ2-3 and V is TRBV4-3, with 10 positions matching TRBD2. The origin of this receptor is a woman in her thirties or forties with alopecia areata. Some clones in this sample may be carry-over from other donors' samples. Sequencing used whole blood, obtained in connection with sensitization to the hapten diphenylcyclopropenone (DPC). The CDR3 protein is CASSPRASGRTDTQYF. The CDR3 DNA sequence: TGCGCCAGCAGCCCCCGCGCTAGCGGGAGAACAGATACGCAGTATTTT.